This entry concerns a single TCR beta chain. This sample is drawn from a study of OX40 agonist ivuxolimab in advanced cancers. Overall study: Enrollees could have had prior anti-PD-1, anti-PD-L1 or anti-CTLA-4 therapy, which about 42% had received.

Trimming removed 6 bases from V and 7 bases from J, with 13 bases in between. The germline gives CDR1 MNHEY, CDR2 SVGAGI. The CDR3 sequence is 13 residues long. TCRdb's copy holds only in-frame clones and misses some; the assay was immunoSEQ multiplex PCR. This sample has roughly 90,000 clones, with roughly 85% found just once. The rearrangement uses TRBV6-5 and TRBJ1-5, with D uncertain. The TCR comes from an adult with an advanced solid tumor such as melanoma, head and neck, liver or kidney cancer. Material: CD4+ or CD8+ T cells sorted from blood, obtained in a trial of the OX40 agonist ivuxolimab. CDR3 in DNA: TGTGCCAGCAGCTTTAGGCAGTTACAGCCCCAGCATTTT. Its translation is CASSFRQLQPQHF.